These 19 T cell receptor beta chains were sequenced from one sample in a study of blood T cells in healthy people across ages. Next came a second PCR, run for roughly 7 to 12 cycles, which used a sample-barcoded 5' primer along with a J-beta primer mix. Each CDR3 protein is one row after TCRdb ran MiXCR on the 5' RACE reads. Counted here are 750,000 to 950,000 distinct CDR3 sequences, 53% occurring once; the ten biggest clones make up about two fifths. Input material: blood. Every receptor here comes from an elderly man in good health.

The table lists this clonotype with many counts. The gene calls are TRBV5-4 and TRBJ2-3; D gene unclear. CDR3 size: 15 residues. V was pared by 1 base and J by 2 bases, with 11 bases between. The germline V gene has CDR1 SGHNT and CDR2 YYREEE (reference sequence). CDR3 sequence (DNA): TGTGCCAGCAGCTTGTCTTCAGGCTCCACAGATACGCAGTATTTT. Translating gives CASSLSSGSTDTQYF.

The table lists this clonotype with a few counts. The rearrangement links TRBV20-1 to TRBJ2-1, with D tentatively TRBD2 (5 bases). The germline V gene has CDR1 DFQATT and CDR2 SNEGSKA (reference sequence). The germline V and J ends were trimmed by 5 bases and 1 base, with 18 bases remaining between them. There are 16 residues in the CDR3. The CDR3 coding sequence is TGCAGTGCTCCCCCGGAACCCCGGGGATCCTACAATGAGCAGTTCTTC. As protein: CSAPPEPRGSYNEQFF.

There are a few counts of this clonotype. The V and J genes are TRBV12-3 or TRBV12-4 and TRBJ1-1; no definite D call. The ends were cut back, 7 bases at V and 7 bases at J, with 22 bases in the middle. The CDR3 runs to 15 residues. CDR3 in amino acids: CASTLRRGGEYEAFF. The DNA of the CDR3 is TGTGCCAGCACCCTTCGTCGAGGTGGGGAATATGAAGCTTTCTTT.

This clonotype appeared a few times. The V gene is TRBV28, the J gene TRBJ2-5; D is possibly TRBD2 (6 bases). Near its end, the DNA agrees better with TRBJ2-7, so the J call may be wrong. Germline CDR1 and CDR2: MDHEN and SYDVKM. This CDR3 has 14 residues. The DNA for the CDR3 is TGTGCCAGCAGATCAGCGGGTATCAGCTACGAGCAGTACTTC. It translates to CASRSAGISYEQYF.

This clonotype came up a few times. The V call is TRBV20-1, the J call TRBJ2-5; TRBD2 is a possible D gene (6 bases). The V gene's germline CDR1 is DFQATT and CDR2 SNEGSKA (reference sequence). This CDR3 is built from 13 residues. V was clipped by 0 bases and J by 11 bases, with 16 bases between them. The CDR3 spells CSARDGGTLEQYF. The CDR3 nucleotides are TGCAGTGCTAGAGATGGGGGGACCTTGGAGCAGTACTTC.

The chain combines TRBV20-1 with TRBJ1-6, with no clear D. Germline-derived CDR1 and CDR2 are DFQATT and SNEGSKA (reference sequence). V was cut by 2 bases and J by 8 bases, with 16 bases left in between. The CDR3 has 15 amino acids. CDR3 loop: CSARMIVGNDSPLHF. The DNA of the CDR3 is TGCAGTGCTAGAATGATCGTAGGGAACGATTCACCCCTCCACTTT.

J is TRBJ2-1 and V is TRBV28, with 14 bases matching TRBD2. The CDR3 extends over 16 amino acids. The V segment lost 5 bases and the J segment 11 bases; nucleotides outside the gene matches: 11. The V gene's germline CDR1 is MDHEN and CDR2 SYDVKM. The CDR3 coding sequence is TGTGCCAGCAGTCCCCTGACTAGCGGGAGGGGCGCGAAGCAGTTCTTC. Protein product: CASSPLTSGRGAKQFF.

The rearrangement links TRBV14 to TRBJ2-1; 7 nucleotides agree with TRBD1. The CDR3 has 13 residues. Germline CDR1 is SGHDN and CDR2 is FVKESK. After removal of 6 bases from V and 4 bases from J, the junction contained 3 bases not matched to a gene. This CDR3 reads CASRRTGYNEQFF. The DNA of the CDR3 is TGTGCCAGCAGGCGGACAGGATACAATGAGCAGTTCTTC. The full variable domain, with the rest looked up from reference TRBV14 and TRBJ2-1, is EAGVTQFPSHSVIEKGQTVTLRCDPISGHDNLYWYRRVMGKEIKFLLHFVKESKQDESGMPNNRFLAERTGGTYSTLKVQPAELEDSGVYFCASRRTGYNEQFFGPGTRLTVL.

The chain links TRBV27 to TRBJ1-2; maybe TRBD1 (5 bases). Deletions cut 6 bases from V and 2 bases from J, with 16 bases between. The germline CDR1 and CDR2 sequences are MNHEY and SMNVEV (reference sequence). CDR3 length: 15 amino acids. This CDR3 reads CASRSLRESNYGYTF. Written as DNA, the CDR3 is TGTGCCAGCAGATCACTCAGGGAGAGCAACTATGGCTACACCTTC.

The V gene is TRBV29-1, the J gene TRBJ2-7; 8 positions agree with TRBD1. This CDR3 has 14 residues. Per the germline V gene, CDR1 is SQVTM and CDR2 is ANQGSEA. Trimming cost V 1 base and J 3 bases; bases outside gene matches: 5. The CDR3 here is CSVEAGQGYYEQYF. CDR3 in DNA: TGCAGCGTTGAAGCAGGACAGGGCTACTACGAGCAGTACTTC.

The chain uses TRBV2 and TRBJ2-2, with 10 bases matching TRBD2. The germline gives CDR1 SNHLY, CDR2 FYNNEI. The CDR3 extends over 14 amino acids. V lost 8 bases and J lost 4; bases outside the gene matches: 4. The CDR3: CASLSGRATGELFF. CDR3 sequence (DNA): TGTGCCAGCCTCAGCGGGAGGGCCACCGGGGAGCTGTTTTTT.

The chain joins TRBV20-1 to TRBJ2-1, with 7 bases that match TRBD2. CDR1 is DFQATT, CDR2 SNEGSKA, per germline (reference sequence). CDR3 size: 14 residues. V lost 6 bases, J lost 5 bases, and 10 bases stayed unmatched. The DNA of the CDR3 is TGCAGTGCCCCGGGGGAGGGAGGGCACAATGAGCAGTTCTTC. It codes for CSAPGEGGHNEQFF.

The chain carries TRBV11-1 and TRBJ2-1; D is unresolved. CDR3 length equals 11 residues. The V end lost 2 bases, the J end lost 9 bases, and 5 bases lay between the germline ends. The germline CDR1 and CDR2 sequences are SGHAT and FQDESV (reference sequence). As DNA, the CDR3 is TGTGCCAGCAGCTTACGGTCTGAGCAGTTCTTC. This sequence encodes CASSLRSEQFF.

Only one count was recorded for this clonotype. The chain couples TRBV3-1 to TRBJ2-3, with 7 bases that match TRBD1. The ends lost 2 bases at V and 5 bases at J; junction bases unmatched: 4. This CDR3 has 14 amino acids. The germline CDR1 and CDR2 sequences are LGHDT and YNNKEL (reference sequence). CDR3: CASSQWDRKDTQYF. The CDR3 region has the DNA TGTGCCAGCAGCCAATGGGACAGAAAAGATACGCAGTATTTT.

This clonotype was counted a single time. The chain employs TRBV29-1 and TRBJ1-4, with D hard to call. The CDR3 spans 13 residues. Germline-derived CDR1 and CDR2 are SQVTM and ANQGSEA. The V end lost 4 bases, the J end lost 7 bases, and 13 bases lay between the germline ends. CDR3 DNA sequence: TGCAGCGTTGTGTCCGGGGTGGGTGAAAAACTGTTTTTT. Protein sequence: CSVVSGVGEKLFF.

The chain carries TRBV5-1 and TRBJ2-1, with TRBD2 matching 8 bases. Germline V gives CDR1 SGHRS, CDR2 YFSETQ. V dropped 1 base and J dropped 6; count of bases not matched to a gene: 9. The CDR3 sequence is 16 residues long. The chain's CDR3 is CASSLHTGLEGNEQFF. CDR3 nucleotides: TGCGCCAGCAGCTTGCATACGGGACTAGAAGGCAATGAGCAGTTCTTC.

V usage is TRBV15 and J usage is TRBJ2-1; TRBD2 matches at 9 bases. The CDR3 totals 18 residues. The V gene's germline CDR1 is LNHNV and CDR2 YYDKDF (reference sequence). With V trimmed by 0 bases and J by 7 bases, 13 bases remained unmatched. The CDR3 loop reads CATSRDRRASGTRNEQFF. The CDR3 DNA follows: TGTGCCACCAGCAGAGATCGTCGGGCTAGCGGGACAAGAAATGAGCAGTTCTTC.

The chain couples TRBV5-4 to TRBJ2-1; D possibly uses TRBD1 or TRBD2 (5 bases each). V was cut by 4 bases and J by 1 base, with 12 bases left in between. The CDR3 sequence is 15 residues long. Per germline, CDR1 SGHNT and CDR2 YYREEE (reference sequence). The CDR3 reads CASSPGTESYNEQFF. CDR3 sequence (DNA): TGTGCCAGCAGCCCGGGGACGGAATCCTACAATGAGCAGTTCTTC.

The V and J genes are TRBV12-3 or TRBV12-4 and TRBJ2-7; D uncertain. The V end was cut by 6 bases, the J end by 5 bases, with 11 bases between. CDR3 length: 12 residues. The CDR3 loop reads CASSRLVHEQYF. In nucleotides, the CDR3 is TGTGCCAGCAGCCGTCTAGTCCACGAGCAGTACTTC.